This T cell receptor beta chain comes out of a study of shared clonotypes between healthy human individuals (dated by TCRdb to about 2020). At the level of the whole study: Three men and two women, aged 18 to 49 years, made up the cohort. The study deeply sequenced blood TCR repertoires of about five healthy adults to estimate repertoire size and the extent of clonotype sharing between individuals. Libraries were prepared and TCR repertoires were sequenced by different laboratories using diverse techniques, in order to increase sequencing depth and limit assay-specific biases. Between about 0.85 and 9.5 billion PBMCs per donor were obtained by leukapheresis. What the authors observed across the whole study: The small number of donors limited the genetic and exposure-history diversity represented. Sampling was limited to blood, and TCR repertoires in tissue likely differ from TCR repertoires in blood. Based on pairwise subsampling, the degree of clonotype sharing among donors was expected to be affected by sequencing depth.

The germline V gene provides CDR1 SGHVS and CDR2 FQNEAQ. The junction shows trimming of 1 base on V and 11 bases on J, plus 21 bases between the germline ends. Measured from the cysteine to the phenylalanine, the CDR3 is 16 residues long. The kept DNA is CDR3 alone, 48 bases in frame from the first base. Using the deep immunoSEQ assay, multiplex PCR amplified TCR CDR3 regions from genomic DNA. Genomic DNA extracted from each cell subset was distributed evenly over all wells of several immunoSEQ 96-well plates, and each plate served as one replicate. For unsorted PBMC, around 300 ng genomic DNA, equal to about 29,000 T cell genomes, was loaded into each replicate PCR. Unsorted PBMC genomic DNA was sequenced across ten immunoSEQ deep assay plates. Purified libraries were quantified with a Qubit 3.0 fluorometer, sized on a Bioanalyzer 2100, and re-quantified with the KAPA Library Quantification kit. Every immunoSEQ 96-well plate was sequenced on a separate single-read 150-cycle Illumina NextSeq 550 flow cell. Per the original workflow: Because the immunoSEQ output included only junctional sequences and no quality scores, the filtering could not be the same as the filtering used for full-length reads. Sequences were annotated with PyIR, a Python wrapper for IgBLAST v1.9, using IMGT germline references to assign V/J genes and CDR3. Reads with weak V/J assignments (E-value above 1e-6), missing CDR3, stop codons, out-of-frame junctions, or ambiguous translated residues were removed. V3J clonotypes were defined as sequences sharing the same inferred V gene, J gene, and CDR3 amino acid sequence. The percentage overlap between two repertoires was calculated by dividing the number of shared unique clonotypes by the size of the smaller repertoire. Repertoire richness was assessed with RTK rarefaction, the Chao1 estimator, and Recon v2.1 estimates of unobserved clonotypes. This immuneACCESS table, as held by TCRdb, lists in-frame sequences with V and J called but not all clones. Of the missing ones, under half trace to an unresolved V gene in checked studies; the others have no known cause. Clone size and V and J calls were adopted from that table, with D and trimming inferred from the DNA. The sample table shows about 460,000 clones, and about 74% are seen once. The ten largest clones represent about 12% of the sample.

Healthy HIV-negative adults with no recently reported acute infections or vaccinations were included as donors. Only Caucasian adults living in Nashville, Tennessee, USA were represented among the donors. For unsorted samples, some 90 million PBMCs were counted, and genomic DNA was extracted using the QIAamp DNA Blood Mini kit. Blood was obtained by leukapheresis, after which PBMCs were separated by Ficoll-Histopaque density gradient centrifugation and cryopreserved in liquid nitrogen vapor phase. On this clone: Its antigen specificity is not known. The input lacks base qualities; no much larger clone sits a single base away.

The sample was PBMCs. The clonotype originates from a woman aged 40 to 55 in good health. Some clones in this sample may be carry-over from other donors' samples. The rearranged segments are TRBV7-8 and TRBJ2-1, and possibly TRBD1, on 6 matching bases. This receptor has the CDR3 CASSLVPALGGSKQFF. In nucleotides, the sequence is TGTGCCAGCAGCTTAGTGCCAGCACTTGGGGGCTCAAAGCAGTTCTTC.